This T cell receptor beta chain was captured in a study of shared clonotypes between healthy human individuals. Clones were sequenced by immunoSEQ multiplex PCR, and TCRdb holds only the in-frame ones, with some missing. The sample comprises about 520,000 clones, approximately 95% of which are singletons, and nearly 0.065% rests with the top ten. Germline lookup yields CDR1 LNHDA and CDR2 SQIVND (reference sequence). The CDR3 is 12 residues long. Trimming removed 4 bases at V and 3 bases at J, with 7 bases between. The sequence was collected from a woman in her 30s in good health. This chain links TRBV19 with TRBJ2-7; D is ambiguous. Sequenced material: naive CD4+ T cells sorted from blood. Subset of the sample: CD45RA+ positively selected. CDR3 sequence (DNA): TGTGCCAGTAGTAGCCAGTTCTACGAGCAGTACTTC. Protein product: CASSSQFYEQYF.